The 8 T cell receptor beta chains below all came from one sample that was sequenced in a study of T cells after yellow fever vaccination. MiXCR, applied by TCRdb to the 5' RACE reads, yields one record per CDR3 protein. There are about 210,000 distinct CDR3 sequences in the sample; around 3.1% occur only once, and about 3.3% lies in the top ten. The input for sequencing was CD4+ T cells sorted from PBMCs, taken 10 days after the yellow fever booster vaccination. All receptors derive from a man between 18 and 29 years old who received the YFV17D yellow fever vaccine.

The genes are TRBV18 and TRBJ2-7; the match to TRBD1 covers 7 bases. Losses at the gene ends were 3 bases for V and 4 bases for J; bases not matched to a gene: 0. CDR3 length: 12 amino acids. Germline values: CDR1 KGHSH, CDR2 LQKENI. CDR3 loop: CASSPTGYEQYV. Here the CDR3 DNA reads TGTGCCAGCTCACCGACAGGGTACGAGCAGTACGTC.

This clonotype came up a few times. V gene TRBV5-1 combines with J gene TRBJ1-1; 9 bases are shared with TRBD1. Per the germline V gene, CDR1 is SGHRS and CDR2 is YFSETQ. V was pared by 5 bases and J by 4 bases, with 12 bases of the junction left unmatched. The CDR3 has 16 residues. The CDR3 sequence: CASSQGQGILGTEAFF. For the CDR3, the DNA is TGCGCCAGCAGTCAGGGACAGGGAATCTTAGGCACTGAAGCTTTCTTT.

The table lists this clonotype with many counts. This sequence joins TRBV7-9 and TRBJ1-2, with D perhaps matching TRBD1 (6 bases). CDR1 and CDR2 (germline): SEHNR, FQNEAQ (reference sequence). The V gene lost 5 bases and the J gene lost 1 base, with 20 bases spanning the gap. CDR3 size: 17 residues. The CDR3 DNA reads as TGTGCCAGCAGCCCATTGCCCCGAGAGGGGGGTAACTATGGCTACACCTTC. It yields the protein CASSPLPREGGNYGYTF.

The chain uses TRBV6-6 and TRBJ2-1; TRBD1 matches 10 bases. The CDR3 spans 13 residues. Trimming removed 6 bases from V and 9 bases from J; junction bases left unmatched: 5. CDR1 MNHNY and CDR2 SVGAGI come from the germline V gene (reference sequence). In nucleotides, the CDR3 is TGTGCCAGCAGATGGACAGGGGGAGGTGAGCAGTTCTTC. Its protein product is CASRWTGGGEQFF.

At least ten counts were recorded for this clonotype. V is TRBV20-1 and J is TRBJ2-3, with no clear D. Germline CDR1 reads DFQATT; CDR2 reads SNEGSKA (reference sequence). V gave up 2 bases and J gave up 2 bases, with 11 bases separating them. The CDR3 is 14 amino acids. CDR3 nucleotide sequence: TGCAGTGCTAGACGGGCTGCCCTCACAGATACGCAGTATTTT. Translation: CSARRAALTDTQYF.

In its sample, this clonotype was seen many times. V is TRBV12-3 or TRBV12-4 and J is TRBJ2-5; 7 nucleotides agree with TRBD1. This CDR3 has 14 residues. Trimming took 3 bases from V and 1 from J; bases not matched to a gene: 2. CDR3 in amino acids: CASSLDRSQETQYF. The CDR3 nucleotides are TGTGCCAGCAGTTTGGACAGGAGCCAAGAGACCCAGTACTTC.

This clonotype was seen a handful of times. J is TRBJ2-2 and V is TRBV11-2; no clear D. Germline-derived CDR1 and CDR2 are SGHAT and FQNNGV. V lost 6 bases and J 6 bases, leaving 11 bases between the germline ends. The CDR3 runs 13 residues. The CDR3 DNA is TGTGCCAGCAGTTCTCCGAGAGCCGGGGAGCTGTTTTTT. Its protein product is CASSSPRAGELFF.

This clonotype has ten or more counts. The chain combines TRBV20-1 with TRBJ1-4, with TRBD1 as a possible D gene (6 bases). Germline V lookup: CDR1 DFQATT, CDR2 SNEGSKA (reference sequence). The ends were cut back, 1 base at V and 8 bases at J, with 11 bases in the middle. CDR3 length equals 13 residues. The DNA of the CDR3 is TGCAGTGCTAGAGCCAGGGGCGGCGAAAAACTGTTTTTT. It encodes CSARARGGEKLFF.